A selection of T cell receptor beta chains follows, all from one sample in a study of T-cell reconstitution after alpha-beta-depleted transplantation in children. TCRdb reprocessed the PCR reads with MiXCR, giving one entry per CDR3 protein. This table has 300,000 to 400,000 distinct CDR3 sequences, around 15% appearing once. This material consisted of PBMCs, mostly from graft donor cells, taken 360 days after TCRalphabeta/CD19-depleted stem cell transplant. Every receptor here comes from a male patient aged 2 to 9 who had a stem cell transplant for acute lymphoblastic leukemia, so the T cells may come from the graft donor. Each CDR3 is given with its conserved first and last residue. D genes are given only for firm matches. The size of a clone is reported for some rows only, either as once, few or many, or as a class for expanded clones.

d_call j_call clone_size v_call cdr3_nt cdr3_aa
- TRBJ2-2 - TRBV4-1 TGCGCCAGCAGCCAAGTTACCCGTGGGTACACCGGGGAGCTGTTTTTT CASSQVTRGYTGELFF
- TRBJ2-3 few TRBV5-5 TGTGCCAGCAGCACCCACTTTGGGGGAACGCAGTATTTT CASSTHFGGTQYF
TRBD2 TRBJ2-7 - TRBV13 TGTGCCAGCAGCACTGGGACTAGCGGGATGTACTTC CASSTGTSGMYF
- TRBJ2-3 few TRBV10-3 TGTGCCGTACGTGGGAGGTATGCCCTTGGGGATACGCAGTATTTT CAVRGRYALGDTQYF
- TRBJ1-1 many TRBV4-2 TGTGCCAGCAGCCCGACCCACGAGAACACTGAAGCTTTCTTT CASSPTHENTEAFF
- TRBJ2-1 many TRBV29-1 TGCAGCGTTGAAGATCAAAGCTACAATGAGCAGTTCTTC CSVEDQSYNEQFF
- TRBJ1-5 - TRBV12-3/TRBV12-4 TGTGCCAGCAGTTTCGCGTCCGGGGGTCAGCCCCAGCATTTT CASSFASGGQPQHF
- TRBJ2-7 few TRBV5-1 TGCGCCAGCAGCCGGTACACTTTCTCCTACGAGCAGTACTTC CASSRYTFSYEQYF
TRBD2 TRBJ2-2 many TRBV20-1 TGCAGTGCTAGGGGACTAGCTACCGGGGAGCTGTTTTTT CSARGLATGELFF
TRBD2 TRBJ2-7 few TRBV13 TGTGCCAGCAGCGCCACCATTAGCGGAAAAGAGCGGGGCGAGCAGTACTTC CASSATISGKERGEQYF
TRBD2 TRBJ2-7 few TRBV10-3 TGTGCCATCAGTGGAGGGCCGACTAGCGGGAGGTACGAGCAGTACTTC CAISGGPTSGRYEQYF
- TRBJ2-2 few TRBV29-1 TGCAGCGTCTCTCAGTCGTACACCGGGGAGCTGTTTTTT CSVSQSYTGELFF
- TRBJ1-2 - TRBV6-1 TGTGCCAGCACCGTCGTATCCGGGACGGGAGGTTATGGCTACACCTTC CASTVVSGTGGYGYTF
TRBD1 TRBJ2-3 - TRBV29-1 TGCAGCGTTGGGGTTGGACAGGCCACAGATACGCAGTATTTT CSVGVGQATDTQYF
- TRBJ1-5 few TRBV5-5 TGTGCCAGCAGCTTGGTGCCGGGGGATCAGCCCCAGCATTTT CASSLVPGDQPQHF
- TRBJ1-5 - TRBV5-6 TGTGCCAGCAGTTATTATCTGGGGGATCAGCCCCAGCATTTT CASSYYLGDQPQHF
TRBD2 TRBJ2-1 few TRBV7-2 TGTGCCAGCAGCTTAGCGTGGCGGGAGGGTGACAATGAGCAGTTCTTC CASSLAWREGDNEQFF
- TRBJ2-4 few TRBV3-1 TGTGCCAGCAGCCAAGGATGGACCGGCTGGGCCAAAAACATTCAGTACTTC CASSQGWTGWAKNIQYF
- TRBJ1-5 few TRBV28 TGTGCCAGCAGTTTATCGAGGACAATGAAAACTCAGCCCCAGCATTTT CASSLSRTMKTQPQHF
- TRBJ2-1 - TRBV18 TGTGCCAGCTCACGACTACTGGACCAGCGTGAGCAGTTCTTC CASSRLLDQREQFF
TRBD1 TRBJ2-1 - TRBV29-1 TGCAGCGTGTGGGGGACAGGGGCCACCTACAATGAGCAGTTCTTC CSVWGTGATYNEQFF
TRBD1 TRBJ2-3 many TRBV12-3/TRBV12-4 TGTGCCAGCAGTACAAGGGACAGGGTCCCAGATACGCAGTATTTT CASSTRDRVPDTQYF
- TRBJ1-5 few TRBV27 TGTGCCAGCAGTAGAGGTATAAGACACTTCAATCAGCCCCAGCATTTT CASSRGIRHFNQPQHF
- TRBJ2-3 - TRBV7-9 TGTGCCAGCAGCTCTAGCCTAGGGGGAGATACGCAGTATTTT CASSSSLGGDTQYF
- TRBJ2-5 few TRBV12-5 TGTGCTAGTGGTTTGGTACTGGACAAGATACAGGGGAGGGTCCAAGAGACCCAGTACTTC CASGLVLDKIQGRVQETQYF
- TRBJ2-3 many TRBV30 TGTGCCTGGAGTGTACGGACGGGAATCACAGATACGCAGTATTTT CAWSVRTGITDTQYF
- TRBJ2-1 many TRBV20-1 TGCAGTGCTAGAGATGTCGGTGAAGGCTACAATGAGCAGTTCTTC CSARDVGEGYNEQFF
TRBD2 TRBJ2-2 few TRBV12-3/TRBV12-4 TGTGCCAGCAGTTTTGCGAGCGGGACCGTCGGGGAGCTGTTTTTT CASSFASGTVGELFF
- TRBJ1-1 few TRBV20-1 TGCAGTGCTGGCGAGATTTTCTTT CSAGEIFF
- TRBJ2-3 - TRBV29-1 TGCAGCTTCTACACAGATACGCAGTATTTT CSFYTDTQYF
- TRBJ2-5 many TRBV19 TGTGCCAGTAGTATAGCCCGTGGGGAGACCCAGTACTTC CASSIARGETQYF
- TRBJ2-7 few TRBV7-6 TGTGCCAGCAGCCCCCAGGTTGGGGATTCCTACGAGCAGTACTTC CASSPQVGDSYEQYF
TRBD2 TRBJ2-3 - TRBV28 TGTGCCAGCAGTTTAGAGCGGGGGAGATATACGCAGTATTTT CASSLERGRYTQYF
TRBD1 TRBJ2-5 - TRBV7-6 TGTGCCAGCAGCTTACACGGGACAGTACAAGAGACCCAGTACTTC CASSLHGTVQETQYF
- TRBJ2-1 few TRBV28 TGTGCCAGCAGTGACCCTTTATCCCACAATGAGCAGTTCTTC CASSDPLSHNEQFF
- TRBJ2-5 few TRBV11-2 TGTGCCAGCAGCTCTGTAAGTCGAGAGACCCAGTACTTC CASSSVSRETQYF
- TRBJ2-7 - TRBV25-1 TGTGCCAGCAGTGAATCATTAAGCACCTACGAGCAGTACTTC CASSESLSTYEQYF
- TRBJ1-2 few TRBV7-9 TGTGCCAGCAGCTTACAGATGAAAGGCGGTGATGGCTACACCTTC CASSLQMKGGDGYTF
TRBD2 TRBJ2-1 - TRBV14 TGTGCCAGCAGCCCGAGGACTAGCGGACCCTACAATGAGCAGTTCTTC CASSPRTSGPYNEQFF
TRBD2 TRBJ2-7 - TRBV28 TGTGCCAGCACCAATACCCCGAGCGGGAGAAACTCCTACGAGCAGTACTTC CASTNTPSGRNSYEQYF
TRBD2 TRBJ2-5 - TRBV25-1 TGTGCCAGCAGACCCGGGACTAGCACTTGGTACCAAGAGACCCAGTACTTC CASRPGTSTWYQETQYF
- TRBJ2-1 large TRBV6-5 TGTGCCAGCAGTTATGGGCAGGGGAGGGGTGAGCAGTTCTTC CASSYGQGRGEQFF
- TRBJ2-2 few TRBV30 TGTGCCTGGAGTGTACTCTTCACCGGGGAGCTGTTTTTT CAWSVLFTGELFF
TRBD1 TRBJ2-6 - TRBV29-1 TGCAGTGTTACCCGGGACAGGCCTACCAACGTCCTGACTTTC CSVTRDRPTNVLTF
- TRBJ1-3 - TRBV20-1 TGCAGTGCTAGCGAGCCCAGGTCTGGAAACACCATATATTTT CSASEPRSGNTIYF
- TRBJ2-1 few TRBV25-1 TGTGCCAGCAGTGAGTCGGGGGAGCAGTTCTTC CASSESGEQFF
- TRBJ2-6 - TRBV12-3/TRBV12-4 TGTGCCAGCAGTTACGGGGGTGGGGCCTCTGGGGCCAACGTCCTGACTTTC CASSYGGGASGANVLTF
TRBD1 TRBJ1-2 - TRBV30 TGTGCCTGGAGTGTAGTGGACAGGGGAGTCTACACCTTC CAWSVVDRGVYTF
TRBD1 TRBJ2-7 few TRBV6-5 TGTGCCAGCAGTTCAGGACAGGGCTGGCAGTACTTC CASSSGQGWQYF
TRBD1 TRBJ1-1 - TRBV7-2 TGTGCCAGCACCATTGACAGGGGCACTGAAGCTTTCTTT CASTIDRGTEAFF
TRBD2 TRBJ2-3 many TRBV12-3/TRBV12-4 TGTGCCAGCAGTTCCTATGTAGGGACTAGCGTAACAGATACGCAGTATTTT CASSSYVGTSVTDTQYF
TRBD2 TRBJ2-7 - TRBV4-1 TGCGCCAGCAGCCTAACCCGGACTAGCGGGGTACCACCCTACGAGCAGTACTTC CASSLTRTSGVPPYEQYF
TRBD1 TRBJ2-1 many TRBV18 TGTGCCAGCTCACCACGTCCGGGACAGGGGGTATACAATGAGCAGTTCTTC CASSPRPGQGVYNEQFF
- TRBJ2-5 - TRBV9 TGTGCCAGCAGCCCTACAAGGGGGGCGGCTACCCAGTACTTC CASSPTRGAATQYF
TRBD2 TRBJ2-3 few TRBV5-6 TGTGCCAGCAGCCATGGGACTAGCGGAGGAGATACGCAGTATTTT CASSHGTSGGDTQYF
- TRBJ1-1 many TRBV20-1 TGCAGTGCTAACGGGGGAGGGTCCTGGAACACTGAAGCTTTCTTT CSANGGGSWNTEAFF
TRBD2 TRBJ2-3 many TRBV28 TGTGCCAGCAGTTCTCCGGGACTAGCGGGGGAACATACGCAGTATTTT CASSSPGLAGEHTQYF
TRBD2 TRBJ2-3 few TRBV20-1 TGCAGTGCCGACCATAGCGGGAGTAGAGCAGATACGCAGTATTTT CSADHSGSRADTQYF
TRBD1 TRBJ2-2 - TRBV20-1 TGCAGTGCTAGAGAGGGACAGGGCTCCGGGGAGCTGTTTTTT CSAREGQGSGELFF
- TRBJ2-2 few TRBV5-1 TGCGCCAGCAGCCCACGACCACCAAACACCGGGGAGCTGTTTTTT CASSPRPPNTGELFF